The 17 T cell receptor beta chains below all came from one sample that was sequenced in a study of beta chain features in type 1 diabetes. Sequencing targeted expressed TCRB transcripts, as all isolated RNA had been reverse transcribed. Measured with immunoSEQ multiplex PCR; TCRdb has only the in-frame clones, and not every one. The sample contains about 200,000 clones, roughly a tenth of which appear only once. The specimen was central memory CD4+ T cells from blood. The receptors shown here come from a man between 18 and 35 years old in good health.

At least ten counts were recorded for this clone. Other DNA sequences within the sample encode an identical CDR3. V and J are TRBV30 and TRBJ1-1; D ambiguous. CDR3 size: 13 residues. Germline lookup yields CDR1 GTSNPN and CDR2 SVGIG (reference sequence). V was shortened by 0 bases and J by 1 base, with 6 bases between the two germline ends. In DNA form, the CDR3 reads TGTGCCTGGAGTGTAAATCGGAACACTGAAGCTTTCTTT. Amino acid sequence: CAWSVNRNTEAFF. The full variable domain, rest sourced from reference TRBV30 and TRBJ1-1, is SQTIHQWPATLVQPVGSPLSLECTVEGTSNPNLYWYRQAAGRGLQLLFYSVGIGQISSEVPQNLSASRPQDRQFILSSKKLLLSDSGFYLCAWSVNRNTEAFFGQGTRLTVV.

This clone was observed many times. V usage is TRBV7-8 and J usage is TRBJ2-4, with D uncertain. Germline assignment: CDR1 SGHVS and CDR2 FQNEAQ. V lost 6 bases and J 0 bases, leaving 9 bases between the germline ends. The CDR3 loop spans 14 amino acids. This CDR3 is CASSFSLAKNIQYF. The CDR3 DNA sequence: TGTGCCAGCAGTTTTAGTCTAGCCAAAAACATTCAGTACTTC.

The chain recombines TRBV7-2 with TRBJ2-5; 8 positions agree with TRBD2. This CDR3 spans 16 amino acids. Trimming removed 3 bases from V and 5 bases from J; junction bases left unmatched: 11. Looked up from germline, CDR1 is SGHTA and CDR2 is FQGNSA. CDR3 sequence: CASSFLAGLGDETQYF. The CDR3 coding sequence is TGTGCCAGCAGCTTCCTAGCGGGTCTGGGGGATGAGACCCAGTACTTC.

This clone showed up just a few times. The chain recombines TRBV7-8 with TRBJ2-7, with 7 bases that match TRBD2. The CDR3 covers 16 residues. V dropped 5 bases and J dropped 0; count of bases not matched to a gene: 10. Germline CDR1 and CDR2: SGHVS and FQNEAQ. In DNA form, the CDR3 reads TGTGCCAGCAGCCCGAGACTAGCCTTATTCTCCTACGAGCAGTACTTC. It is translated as CASSPRLALFSYEQYF.

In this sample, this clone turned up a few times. DNA of the CDR3: TGTGCCAGCAGCTTATTAGGGGGCACAAACATTCAGTACTTC. It encodes CASSLLGGTNIQYF. V gene TRBV7-2 combines with J gene TRBJ2-4; 7 bases are shared with TRBD1. V lost 2 bases and J lost 6; bases outside the gene matches: 4. From germline, CDR1 is SGHTA and CDR2 FQGNSA. CDR3 length: 14 amino acids.

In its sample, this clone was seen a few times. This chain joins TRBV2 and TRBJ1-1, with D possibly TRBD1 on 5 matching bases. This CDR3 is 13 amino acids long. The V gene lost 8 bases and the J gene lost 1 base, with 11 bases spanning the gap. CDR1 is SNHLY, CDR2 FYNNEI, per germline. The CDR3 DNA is TGTGCCAGCCCTAACACAGGGAACACTGAAGCTTTCTTT. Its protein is CASPNTGNTEAFF.

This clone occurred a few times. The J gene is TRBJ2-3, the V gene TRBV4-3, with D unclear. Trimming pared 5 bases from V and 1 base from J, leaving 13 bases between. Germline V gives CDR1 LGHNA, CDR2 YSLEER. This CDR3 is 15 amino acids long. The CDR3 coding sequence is TGCGCCAGCAGCAAGGAATCCTGGGGCACAGATACGCAGTATTTT. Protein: CASSKESWGTDTQYF.

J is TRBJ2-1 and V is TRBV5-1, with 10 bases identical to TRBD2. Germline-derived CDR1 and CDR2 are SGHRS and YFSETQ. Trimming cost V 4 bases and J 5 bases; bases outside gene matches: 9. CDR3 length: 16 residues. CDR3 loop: CASSGALAGADNEQFF. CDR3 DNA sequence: TGCGCCAGCAGCGGGGCCCTAGCGGGAGCCGACAATGAGCAGTTCTTC.

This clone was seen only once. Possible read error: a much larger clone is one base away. CDR3: CATSRDGSGANVLTF. The CDR3 DNA reads TGTGCCACCAGCAGAGATGGGTCTGGGGCCAACGTCCTGACTTTC. V and J are TRBV15 and TRBJ2-6; no definite D call. Trimming took off 0 bases at V and 1 base at J, with 4 bases between the two ends. CDR1 LNHNV and CDR2 YYDKDF come from the germline V gene (reference sequence). The CDR3 is 15 residues long.

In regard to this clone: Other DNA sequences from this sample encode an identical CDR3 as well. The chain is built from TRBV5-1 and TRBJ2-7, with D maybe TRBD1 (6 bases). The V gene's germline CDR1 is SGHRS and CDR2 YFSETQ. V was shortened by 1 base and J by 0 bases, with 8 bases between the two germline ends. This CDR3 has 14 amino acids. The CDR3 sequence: CASSLTGTSYEQYF. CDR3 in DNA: TGCGCCAGCAGCTTGACAGGGACCTCCTACGAGCAGTACTTC.

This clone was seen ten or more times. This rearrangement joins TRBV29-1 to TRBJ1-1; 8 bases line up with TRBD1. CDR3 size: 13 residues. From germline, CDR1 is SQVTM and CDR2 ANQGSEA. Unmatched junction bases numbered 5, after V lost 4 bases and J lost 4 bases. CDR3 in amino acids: CSVANRGGTEAFF. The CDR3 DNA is TGCAGCGTTGCCAACAGGGGGGGCACTGAAGCTTTCTTT.

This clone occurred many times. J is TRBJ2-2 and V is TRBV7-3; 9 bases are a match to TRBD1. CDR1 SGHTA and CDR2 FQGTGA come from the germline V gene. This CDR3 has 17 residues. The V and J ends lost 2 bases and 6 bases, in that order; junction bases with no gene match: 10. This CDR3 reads CASSLYGPGTGSGELFF. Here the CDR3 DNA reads TGTGCCAGCAGCTTATATGGCCCCGGGACAGGGTCCGGGGAGCTGTTTTTT.

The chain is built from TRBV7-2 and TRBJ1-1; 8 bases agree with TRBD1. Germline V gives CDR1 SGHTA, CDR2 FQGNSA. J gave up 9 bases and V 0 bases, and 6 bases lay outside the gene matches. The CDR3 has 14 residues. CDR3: CASSLAGTGHQAFF. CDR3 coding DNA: TGTGCCAGCAGCTTAGCAGGGACAGGCCATCAAGCTTTCTTT.

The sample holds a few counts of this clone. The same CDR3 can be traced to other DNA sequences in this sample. The DNA of the CDR3 is TGTGCCAGCAGCTTAACAAGTGGTACAGATACGCAGTATTTT. It specifies CASSLTSGTDTQYF. The chain carries TRBV11-2 and TRBJ2-3; D unclear. Trimming pared 2 bases from V and 3 bases from J, leaving 9 bases between. The CDR3 spans 14 residues. Germline V gene lookup returns CDR1 SGHAT and CDR2 FQNNGV.

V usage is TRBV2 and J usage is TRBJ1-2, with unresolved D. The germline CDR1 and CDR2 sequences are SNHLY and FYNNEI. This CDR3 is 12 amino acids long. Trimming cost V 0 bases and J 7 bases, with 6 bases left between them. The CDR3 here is CASSEARAGYTF. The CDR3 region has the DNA TGTGCCAGCAGTGAAGCGAGGGCTGGCTACACCTTC.

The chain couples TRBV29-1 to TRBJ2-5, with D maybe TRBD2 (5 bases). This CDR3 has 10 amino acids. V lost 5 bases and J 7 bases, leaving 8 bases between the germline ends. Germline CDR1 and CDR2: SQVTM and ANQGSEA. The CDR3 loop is CSVKEVTQYF. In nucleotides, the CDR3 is TGCAGCGTTAAGGAGGTGACCCAGTACTTC.

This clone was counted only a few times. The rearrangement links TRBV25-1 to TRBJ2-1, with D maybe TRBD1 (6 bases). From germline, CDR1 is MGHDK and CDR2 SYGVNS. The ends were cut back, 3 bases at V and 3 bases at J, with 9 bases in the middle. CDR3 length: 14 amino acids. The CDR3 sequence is CASSDYRDYNEQFF. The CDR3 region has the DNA TGTGCCAGCAGTGACTACAGGGACTACAATGAGCAGTTCTTC.